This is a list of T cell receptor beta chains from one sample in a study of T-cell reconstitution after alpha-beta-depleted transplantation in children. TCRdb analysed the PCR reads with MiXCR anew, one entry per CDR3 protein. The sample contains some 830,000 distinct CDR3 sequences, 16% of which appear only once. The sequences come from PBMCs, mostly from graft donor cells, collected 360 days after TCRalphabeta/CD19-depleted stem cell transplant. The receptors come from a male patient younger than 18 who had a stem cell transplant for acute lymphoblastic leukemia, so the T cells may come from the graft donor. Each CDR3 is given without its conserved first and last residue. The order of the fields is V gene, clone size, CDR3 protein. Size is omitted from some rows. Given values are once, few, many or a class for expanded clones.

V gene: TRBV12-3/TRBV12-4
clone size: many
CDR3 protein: ASSLGNSNYGYT

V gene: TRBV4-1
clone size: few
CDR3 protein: ASSQRTGPPV

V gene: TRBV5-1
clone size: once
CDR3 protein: ASSPASGLVLQSKNIQY

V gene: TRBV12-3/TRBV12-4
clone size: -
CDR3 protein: ASSHGGAEGYT

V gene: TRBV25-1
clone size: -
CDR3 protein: ASSEGLSYNEQF

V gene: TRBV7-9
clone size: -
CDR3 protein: ANHRELF

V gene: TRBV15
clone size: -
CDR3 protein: ATSTWDSHGYT

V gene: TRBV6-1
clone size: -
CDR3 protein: AIQTYPNTEAF

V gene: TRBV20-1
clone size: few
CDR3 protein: SARVMGTSGRSPSYEQY

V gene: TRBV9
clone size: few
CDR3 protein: ASSVEETGGYEQY

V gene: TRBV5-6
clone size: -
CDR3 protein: ASSWWVGINEQF

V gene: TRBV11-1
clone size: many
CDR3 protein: ASSFPGTHYSTDTQY

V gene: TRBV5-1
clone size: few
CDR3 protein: ASSNTGGLYTDTQY

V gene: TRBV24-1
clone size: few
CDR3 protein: ATSDPKQGIGANVLT

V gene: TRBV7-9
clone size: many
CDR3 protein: ASSYLASSYNEQF

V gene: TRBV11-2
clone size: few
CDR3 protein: ATLPMTGRLREQY

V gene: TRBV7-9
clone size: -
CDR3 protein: ASSLEWGILYNEQF

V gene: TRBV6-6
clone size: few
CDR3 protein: ASSWNNEAF

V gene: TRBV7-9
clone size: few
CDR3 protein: ASSFPGVRYGYT

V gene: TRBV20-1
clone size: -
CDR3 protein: SASSRELETQY

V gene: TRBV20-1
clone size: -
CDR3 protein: SARDSTSGNSEQY

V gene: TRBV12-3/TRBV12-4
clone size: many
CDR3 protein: ASSPPWVAGANTGELF

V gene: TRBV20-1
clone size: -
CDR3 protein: SARDPRGTGARTYEQY

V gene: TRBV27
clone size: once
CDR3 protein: ASSSVGVSTEAF

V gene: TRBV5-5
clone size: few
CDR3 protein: ASSFGPSGNTIY

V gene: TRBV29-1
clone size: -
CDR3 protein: SVVTGATYEQY

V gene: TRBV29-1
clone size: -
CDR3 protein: SVRGLLADTQY

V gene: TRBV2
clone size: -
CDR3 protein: ASSRWGRDANTGELF

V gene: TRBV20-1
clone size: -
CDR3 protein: SARAGAGGSYEQY

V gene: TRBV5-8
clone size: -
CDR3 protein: ARSPKRETQY

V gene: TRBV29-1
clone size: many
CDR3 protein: SVDGQGTYEQY

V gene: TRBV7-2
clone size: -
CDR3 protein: ASSPPGLAQETQY

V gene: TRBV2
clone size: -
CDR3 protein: ASITSEPFDEKLF

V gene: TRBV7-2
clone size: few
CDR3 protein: ASAWTGVSNQPQH

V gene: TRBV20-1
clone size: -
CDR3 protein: SAGGVTGELF

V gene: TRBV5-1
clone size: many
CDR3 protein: ASSLGQTIMFETQY

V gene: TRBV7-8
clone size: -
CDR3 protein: ASSLEADQSSYEQY

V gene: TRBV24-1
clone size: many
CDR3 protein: ATSDDSGRISYNEQF

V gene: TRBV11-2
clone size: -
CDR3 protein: ASAVRVYNEQF

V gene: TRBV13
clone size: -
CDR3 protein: ASRPRGLSYNEQF

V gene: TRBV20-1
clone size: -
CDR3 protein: SARDPSRPYNEQF

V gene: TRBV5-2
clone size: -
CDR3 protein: ASKGTVPGELF

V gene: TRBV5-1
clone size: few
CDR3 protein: ASSLDGTGFEKLF

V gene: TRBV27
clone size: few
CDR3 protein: ASSLWAGQGEETQY

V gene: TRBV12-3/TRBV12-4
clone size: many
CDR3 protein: ASSGGGLAGGGNEQF

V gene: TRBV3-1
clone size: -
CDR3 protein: ASSQVRRGYT

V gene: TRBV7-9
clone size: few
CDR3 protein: ASSPSLGASYEQY

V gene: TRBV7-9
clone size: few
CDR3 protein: ATVPSRSTTEAF

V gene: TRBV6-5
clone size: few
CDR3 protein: ASRPPGPQETQY

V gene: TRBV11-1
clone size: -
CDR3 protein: ASSPPILTVPSGANVLT

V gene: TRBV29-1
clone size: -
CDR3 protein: SVWNSGANVLT

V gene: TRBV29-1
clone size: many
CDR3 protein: SAGGPYKNIQY

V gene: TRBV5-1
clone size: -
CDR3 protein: ASSALGQGSTEAF

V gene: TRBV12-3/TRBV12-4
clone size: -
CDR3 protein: ASSLPGQEEAF

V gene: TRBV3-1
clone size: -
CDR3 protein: ASSQSGGGETQY

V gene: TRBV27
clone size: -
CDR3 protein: ASSLNRRGTGELF

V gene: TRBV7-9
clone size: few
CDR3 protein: ASSLGIRSYEQY

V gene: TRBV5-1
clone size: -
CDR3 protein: ASSPGQINTGELF